The sequence of this TCR beta chain was determined in a study of blood T cells in healthy people across ages. Whole-study results and caveats: Considered underestimates were the diversity estimates obtained from one million T cells. Older age went with lower TCR beta diversity per million T cells, in a roughly linear way. In long-lived donors, naive CD4+ cell counts and diversity exceeded those of aged donors.

A second PCR, run for about 6 to 12 cycles, used a sample-barcoded 5' primer plus a J-beta primer mix. Sequencing recovered at least 3 million CDR3-containing paired-end reads from each sample. TCRdb recomputed calls from the 5' RACE reads with MiXCR, one row per CDR3 protein. This table holds 1.6 million or so distinct CDR3 sequences, approximately 32% found once. Details on this clonotype: What it recognizes is unknown.

V was clipped by 3 bases and J by 2 bases; unmatched bases: 8. The CDR3 is 16 amino acids. CDR1 PRHDT and CDR2 FYEKMQ come from the germline V gene (reference sequence). This sequence originates from a woman in her 30s in good health. Sequenced material: blood. The chain links TRBV13 to TRBJ2-3, with 7 bases aligning to TRBD2. The CDR3 DNA reads as TGTGCCAGCAGCTTTTCCCGGGAGGCCACCACAGATACGCAGTATTTT. Residues: CASSFSREATTDTQYF.